This T cell receptor beta chain was retrieved from a study of a mutant IDH1 vaccine in newly diagnosed glioma. The CDR3 spans 16 residues. The germline V and J ends were trimmed by 4 bases and 7 bases, with 18 bases remaining between them. CDR1 is SGHRS and CDR2 is YFSETQ in the germline V gene. For this clone: Its antigen is still unknown.

The time point denotes: week 5, during vaccination. Vaccination used 300 ug of mutant IDH1 20-mer peptide per dose, with topical imiquimod. Here immunoSEQ multiplex PCR was the method, and the copy in TCRdb shows in-frame clones only, minus some. This table holds 50,000 or so clones, around 80% found once. Sequencing was performed on PBMCs, taken from a glioma patient whose treatment included an IDH1 peptide vaccine. The chain combines TRBV5-1 with TRBJ1-6, with a weak D call TRBD1 (5 bases). The source of this sequence is a woman aged 40 to 50 with glioma. The CDR3 DNA reads as TGCGCCAGCAGCCTCCCGCCCGGGGCACCAAATTCACCCCTCCACTTT. Encoded protein: CASSLPPGAPNSPLHF. Looking up the rest from reference TRBV5-1 and TRBJ1-6 gives the full variable domain: KAGVTQTPRYLIKTRGQQVTLSCSPISGHRSVSWYQQTPGQGLQFLFEYFSETQRNKGNFPGRFSGRQFSNSRSEMNVSTLELGDSALYLCASSLPPGAPNSPLHFGNGTRLTVT.